This T cell receptor (beta chain) was obtained from a study of blood T cell repertoires in COVID-19. V was pared by 6 bases and J by 2 bases, with 10 bases between. Germline V gives CDR1 SGHTA, CDR2 FQGNSA. This CDR3 has 13 residues. Method: immunoSEQ multiplex PCR; TCRdb's copy keeps in-frame clones and lacks some. Found here are some 150,000 clones, about four fifths of them singletons; the top ten hold roughly 1.5%. The chain uses TRBV7-2 and TRBJ2-5; D is possibly TRBD2 (6 bases). This receptor was obtained from a human donor in a cohort sampled during active COVID-19. The sample taken for sequencing was peripheral blood. The CDR3 is CASRTLAQETQYF. DNA of the CDR3: TGTGCCAGCAGGACACTAGCTCAAGAGACCCAGTACTTC.